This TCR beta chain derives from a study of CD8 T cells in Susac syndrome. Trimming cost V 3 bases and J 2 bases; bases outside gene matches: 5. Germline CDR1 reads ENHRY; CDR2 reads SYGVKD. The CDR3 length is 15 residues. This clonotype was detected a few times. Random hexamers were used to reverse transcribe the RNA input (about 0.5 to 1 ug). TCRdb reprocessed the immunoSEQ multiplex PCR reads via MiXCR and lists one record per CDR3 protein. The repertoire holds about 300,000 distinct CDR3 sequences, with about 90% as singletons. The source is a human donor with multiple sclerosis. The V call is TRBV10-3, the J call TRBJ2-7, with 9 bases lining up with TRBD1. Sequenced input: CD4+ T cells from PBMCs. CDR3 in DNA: TGTGCCATCAGTGATTCCAGACAGGGGGCCTACGAGCAGTACTTC. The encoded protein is CAISDSRQGAYEQYF.